The 5 T cell receptor beta chains listed next were all sequenced from one sample in a study of T cell responses to AZD1222 COVID-19 vaccine. Produced via immunoSEQ multiplex PCR; TCRdb's table is partial and in-frame only. Altogether roughly 130,000 clones are present, approximately 85% being singletons, with the ten largest covering under 2%. The input for sequencing was peripheral blood, taken on day 0 of AZD1222 vaccination. The receptor set was obtained from an adult in good health.

This clone was detected ten times or more. The rearrangement joins TRBV7-3 to TRBJ1-5; D might be TRBD1 (6 bases). Germline V gene data show CDR1 as SGHTA and CDR2 as FQGTGA. The CDR3 spans 15 residues. V was pared by 5 bases and J by 6 bases, with 17 bases between. This chain's CDR3 is CASSPGGGAGQPQHF. In nucleotides, the CDR3 is TGTGCCAGCAGCCCCGGGGGGGGCGCGGGTCAGCCCCAGCATTTT.

The V gene is TRBV7-9, the J gene TRBJ1-2, with 9 bases aligning to TRBD1. Germline V gene sequence: CDR1 SEHNR, CDR2 FQNEAQ (reference sequence). The junction had 8 bases not matched to a gene; V was cut back by 5 bases and J by 7 bases. The CDR3 is made up of 14 amino acids. The CDR3 protein is CASSTTGGASGYTF. CDR3 coding DNA: TGTGCCAGCAGCACTACAGGGGGCGCGAGTGGCTACACCTTC.

The chain links TRBV7-2 to TRBJ2-5, with D tentatively TRBD2 (6 bases). The CDR3 covers 15 residues. The germline V gene has CDR1 SGHTA and CDR2 FQGNSA. V was clipped by 2 bases and J by 5 bases, with 15 bases between them. Here the CDR3 DNA reads TGTGCCAGCAGCTTATGGGCGGGACCTGGGGAGACCCAGTACTTC. This gives the protein CASSLWAGPGETQYF. Combining the CDR3 with reference TRBV7-2 and TRBJ2-5 gives the whole variable domain GAGVSQSPSNKVTEKGKDVELRCDPISGHTALYWYRQSLGQGLEFLIYFQGNSAPDKSGLPSDRFSAERTGGSVSTLTIQRTQQEDSAVYLCASSLWAGPGETQYFGPGTRLLVL.

V gene TRBV5-6 combines with J gene TRBJ1-2, with 8 bases that match TRBD1. Germline V lookup: CDR1 SGHDT, CDR2 YYEEEE. The CDR3 sequence is 14 residues long. The J segment lost 4 bases and the V segment lost 3 bases, leaving 5 bases of the junction unmatched. The CDR3 reads CASSSQQGVYGYTF. For the CDR3, the DNA is TGTGCCAGCAGCTCGCAACAGGGGGTCTATGGCTACACCTTC.

The chain links TRBV10-2 to TRBJ1-2; D might be TRBD1 (6 bases). Trimming pared 0 bases from V and 7 bases from J, leaving 15 bases between. The CDR3 is made up of 15 amino acids. Germline values: CDR1 WSHSY, CDR2 SAAADI. The chain's CDR3 is CASSESIPGVLGYTF. The CDR3 nucleotides read TGCGCCAGCAGTGAGTCGATACCAGGGGTTCTTGGCTACACCTTC.